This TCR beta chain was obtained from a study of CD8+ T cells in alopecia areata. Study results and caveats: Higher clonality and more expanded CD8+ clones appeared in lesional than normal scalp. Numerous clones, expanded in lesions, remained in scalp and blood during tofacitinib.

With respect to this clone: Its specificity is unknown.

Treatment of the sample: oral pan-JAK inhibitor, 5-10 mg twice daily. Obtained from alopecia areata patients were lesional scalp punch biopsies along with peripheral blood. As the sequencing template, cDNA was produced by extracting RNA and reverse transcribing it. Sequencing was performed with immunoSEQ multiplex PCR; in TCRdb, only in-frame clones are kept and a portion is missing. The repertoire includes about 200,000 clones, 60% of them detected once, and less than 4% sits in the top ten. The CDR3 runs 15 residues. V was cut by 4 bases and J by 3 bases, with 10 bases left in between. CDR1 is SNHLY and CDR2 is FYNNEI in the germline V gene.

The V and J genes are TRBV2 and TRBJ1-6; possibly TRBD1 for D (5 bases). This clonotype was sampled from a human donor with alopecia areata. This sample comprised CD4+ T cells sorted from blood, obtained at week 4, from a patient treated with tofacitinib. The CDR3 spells CASSGGHRYNSPLHF. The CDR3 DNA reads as TGTGCCAGCAGTGGCGGACACCGCTATAATTCACCCCTCCACTTT.